These 32 T cell receptor beta chains were sequenced from one sample in a study of identical twins. Using its own MiXCR run on the 5' RACE reads, TCRdb lists one record per CDR3 protein. The sample holds 150,000 or so distinct CDR3 sequences, around 3.6% seen once. Source material: memory T cells sorted from blood. The receptors originated from a man between 18 and 35 years old in good health.

This clonotype appeared many times. The rearrangement uses TRBV7-8 and TRBJ1-4, with no clear D. Germline V gene sequence: CDR1 SGHVS, CDR2 FQNEAQ. Trimming stripped 0 bases from V and 7 bases from J, with 12 bases between. CDR3 length equals 15 residues. In DNA, the CDR3 is TGTGCCAGCAGCTTAGCGGGAAGAGAGGTTGAAAAACTGTTTTTT. Protein sequence: CASSLAGREVEKLFF.

In its sample, this clonotype was seen many times. V and J are TRBV4-2 and TRBJ2-7, with 7 bases identical to TRBD1. V was clipped by 1 base and J by 10 bases; unmatched bases: 7. Germline V lookup: CDR1 LGHNA, CDR2 YNFKEQ. This CDR3 spans 13 amino acids. CDR3 in DNA: TGTGCCAGCAGCCAAGGTGGACAGGAGAGTCAGTACTTC. Its protein product is CASSQGGQESQYF.

This clonotype was seen at least ten times. This chain links TRBV2 with TRBJ1-5; D perhaps matches TRBD1 (6 bases). Per germline, CDR1 SNHLY and CDR2 FYNNEI. Trimming shortened V by 6 bases and J by 3 bases, and 12 bases separated the two germline ends. The CDR3 is 14 amino acids. The CDR3 loop reads CASREQGYNQPQHF. CDR3 bases: TGTGCCAGCAGGGAACAGGGTTACAATCAGCCCCAGCATTTT.

This clonotype came up many times. The V call is TRBV25-1, the J call TRBJ1-3; no firm D call. V lost 2 bases and J 0 bases, leaving 11 bases between the germline ends. The CDR3 has 16 amino acids. Germline values: CDR1 MGHDK, CDR2 SYGVNS. The CDR3: CASSENTRPSGNTIYF. Here the CDR3 DNA reads TGTGCCAGCAGTGAAAACACTCGGCCCTCTGGAAACACCATATATTTT.

This clonotype was detected many times. The gene calls are TRBV7-9 and TRBJ2-1, with TRBD2 matching over 13 bases. Germline lookup yields CDR1 SEHNR and CDR2 FQNEAQ (reference sequence). The CDR3 loop spans 18 amino acids. V was clipped by 6 bases and J by 1 base; unmatched bases: 9. CDR3 region: CASRPPGLAGSSYNEQFF. CDR3 DNA: TGTGCCAGCAGACCACCGGGACTAGCGGGATCATCCTACAATGAGCAGTTCTTC.

This clonotype was counted between two and nine times. The chain couples TRBV3-1 to TRBJ2-1; a possible D gene is TRBD2 (5 bases). V was trimmed by 4 bases and J by 2 bases, leaving 12 bases between them. This CDR3 region has 15 residues. Germline V gene sequence: CDR1 LGHDT, CDR2 YNNKEL (reference sequence). The CDR3 here is CASSLGRGTYNEQFF. In nucleotides, the CDR3 is TGTGCCAGCAGCCTCGGACGGGGAACCTACAATGAGCAGTTCTTC.

In its sample, this clonotype was seen many times. The chain employs TRBV20-1 and TRBJ2-3, with 14 bases lining up with TRBD2. Germline CDR1 is DFQATT and CDR2 is SNEGSKA (reference sequence). J gave up 5 bases and V 5 bases, and 12 bases lay outside the gene matches. The CDR3 totals 17 residues. The CDR3, as DNA: TGCAGTGCTCTTAAACAAACGGGACTAGCGGGAGTAGATACGCAGTATTTT. Translated: CSALKQTGLAGVDTQYF.

This clonotype was seen repeatedly, ten times or more. The chain has TRBV10-3 and TRBJ1-1, with 8 bases aligning to TRBD1. CDR3 length equals 18 residues. V was clipped by 7 bases and J by 0 bases; unmatched bases: 16. The V gene's germline CDR1 is ENHRY and CDR2 SYGVKD. CDR3 nucleotide sequence: TGTGCCATCAAGGTAGAGAGGCGACAGGGGTACATGAACACTGAAGCTTTCTTT. Translating gives CAIKVERRQGYMNTEAFF.

In this sample, this clonotype turned up many times. V usage is TRBV29-1 and J usage is TRBJ1-1, with D perhaps matching TRBD1 (6 bases). V was trimmed by 7 bases and J by 0 bases, leaving 12 bases between them. This CDR3 is 13 amino acids long. Germline CDR1 and CDR2: SQVTM and ANQGSEA. The DNA for the CDR3 is TGCAGCGCCGGGGGGCACATGAACACTGAAGCTTTCTTT. The encoded protein is CSAGGHMNTEAFF.

At least ten counts were recorded for this clonotype. This rearrangement joins TRBV24-1 to TRBJ2-1, with 10 bases aligning to TRBD2. The CDR3 runs to 21 residues. CDR1 is KGHDR and CDR2 is SFDVKD in the germline V gene. V lost 3 bases to trimming and J lost 7 bases; unmatched junction nucleotides: 23. The CDR3 DNA follows: TGTGCCACCAGTGATACTAGCGGGAACCGAAACATAAAGCTAAACCTGAATGAGCAGTTCTTC. Protein: CATSDTSGNRNIKLNLNEQFF.

There are many counts of this clonotype. The genes are TRBV20-1 and TRBJ1-5; D is unresolved. CDR1 is DFQATT, CDR2 SNEGSKA, per germline (reference sequence). Trimming pared 2 bases from V and 7 bases from J, leaving 6 bases between. The CDR3 spans 11 residues. The CDR3, as DNA: TGCAGTGCTAGACGGAGGCAGCCCCAGCATTTT. Its protein product is CSARRRQPQHF.

In this sample, this clonotype turned up many times. This chain links TRBV12-5 with TRBJ2-2, with D hard to call. Trimming took 0 bases from V and 6 from J, leaving 8 bases between them. The CDR3 extends over 14 amino acids. Germline loops: CDR1 LGHNT, CDR2 FRNRAP. The CDR3 sequence: CASGLVSRSGELFF. In DNA, the CDR3 is TGTGCTAGTGGTTTGGTATCTCGGTCCGGGGAGCTGTTTTTT.

This clonotype was detected a few times. The chain is built from TRBV20-1 and TRBJ2-2; D gene ambiguous. The CDR3 spans 15 residues. In germline, CDR1 is DFQATT, CDR2 SNEGSKA (reference sequence). V lost 0 bases and J 0 bases, leaving 8 bases between the germline ends. CDR3 loop: CSARDLLTNTGELFF. The CDR3, as DNA: TGCAGTGCTAGAGATTTGCTGACGAACACCGGGGAGCTGTTTTTT.

The sample holds many counts of this clonotype. The chain combines TRBV3-1 with TRBJ1-2; D not resolved. The V gene's germline CDR1 is LGHDT and CDR2 YNNKEL (reference sequence). V lost 4 bases and J 0 bases, leaving 9 bases between the germline ends. The CDR3 loop spans 14 amino acids. The CDR3 spells CASSPTSANYGYTF. CDR3 DNA: TGTGCCAGCAGCCCCACATCAGCTAACTATGGCTACACCTTC.

This chain links TRBV6-2 or TRBV6-3 with TRBJ2-1; the match to TRBD2 covers 14 bases. The germline V gene has CDR1 MNHEY and CDR2 SVGEGT. The CDR3 length is 17 residues. Trimming removed 6 bases from V and 6 bases from J; junction bases left unmatched: 10. The CDR3 is CASRRTSGRLVGNEQFF. The CDR3 region has the DNA TGTGCCAGCAGACGGACTAGCGGGAGGCTGGTTGGCAATGAGCAGTTCTTC.

At least ten counts were recorded for this clonotype. V usage is TRBV19 and J usage is TRBJ2-7; D remains ambiguous. This CDR3 spans 12 amino acids. Germline assignment: CDR1 LNHDA and CDR2 SQIVND (reference sequence). V lost 6 bases and J 6 bases, leaving 12 bases between the germline ends. The CDR3 loop is CASSNRMGEQYV. The CDR3 region has the DNA TGTGCCAGTAGCAATCGGATGGGCGAGCAGTACGTC.

Ten or more counts support this clonotype. The genes are TRBV7-9 and TRBJ2-7; 10 bases align to TRBD2. From germline, CDR1 is SEHNR and CDR2 FQNEAQ (reference sequence). V was clipped by 5 bases and J by 2 bases; unmatched bases: 6. This CDR3 is 15 amino acids long. This CDR3 is CASSPSGLAAYEQYV. CDR3 coding DNA: TGTGCCAGCAGCCCCAGTGGACTAGCGGCCTACGAGCAGTACGTC.

This clonotype was seen repeatedly, ten times or more. This chain connects TRBV6-1 to TRBJ2-7, with D unresolved. The germline V gene encodes CDR1 MNHNS and CDR2 SASEGT. Trimming took 5 bases from V and 2 from J, leaving 10 bases between them. The CDR3 spans 13 residues. CDR3 region: CASSRSATYEQYV. Here the CDR3 DNA reads TGTGCCAGCAGTCGGTCAGCTACCTACGAGCAGTACGTC.

This clonotype appeared a few times. This sequence joins TRBV10-2 and TRBJ2-3; 12 bases are a match to TRBD2. V lost 4 bases, J lost 6 bases, and 14 bases stayed unmatched. This CDR3 region has 18 residues. Looked up from germline, CDR1 is WSHSY and CDR2 is SAAADI. CDR3 protein: CASSVTSGSAGGADTQYF. DNA for the CDR3: TGCGCCAGCAGTGTGACTAGCGGGAGTGCTGGCGGCGCGGATACGCAGTATTTT.

In its sample, this clonotype was seen many times. The chain combines TRBV10-3 with TRBJ2-5; 8 bases line up with TRBD1. With V trimmed by 4 bases and J by 4 bases, 2 bases remained unmatched. The CDR3 extends over 13 amino acids. Germline loops: CDR1 ENHRY, CDR2 SYGVKD. CDR3 loop: CAISAGQGETQYF. The DNA for the CDR3 is TGTGCCATCAGTGCTGGACAGGGAGAGACCCAGTACTTC.

Many counts were recorded for this clonotype. The genes are TRBV7-8 and TRBJ1-2, with D perhaps matching TRBD1 (5 bases). Germline CDR1 and CDR2: SGHVS and FQNEAQ. The ends were cut back, 5 bases at V and 2 bases at J, with 12 bases in the middle. This CDR3 region has 14 residues. CDR3 in amino acids: CASSPGRFNYGYTF. CDR3 bases: TGTGCCAGCAGCCCGGGACGGTTCAACTATGGCTACACCTTC.

This clonotype was seen at least ten times. The chain has TRBV20-1 and TRBJ1-5; D gene uncertain. The germline gives CDR1 DFQATT, CDR2 SNEGSKA (reference sequence). The V end lost 3 bases, the J end lost 0 bases, and 9 bases lay between the germline ends. The length of the CDR3 is 14 residues. This CDR3 reads CSASISNSNQPQHF. In nucleotides, the CDR3 is TGCAGTGCTAGTATTTCCAATAGCAATCAGCCCCAGCATTTT.

This clonotype appeared many times. The V call is TRBV6-1, the J call TRBJ2-1, with a tentative D call TRBD1 (5 bases). CDR3 length: 15 amino acids. V lost 6 bases, J lost 2 bases, and 14 bases lay in between. Germline CDR1 MNHNS, CDR2 SASEGT. The DNA of the CDR3 is TGTGCCAGCAGCCAAGCAGGGCCTCCCTACAATGAGCAGTTCTTC. It yields the protein CASSQAGPPYNEQFF.

This clonotype was seen at least ten times. The rearrangement uses TRBV14 and TRBJ2-1, with 7 bases fitting TRBD2. The CDR3 length is 20 residues. The V gene's germline CDR1 is SGHDN and CDR2 FVKESK. Germline trimming cut 1 base from V and 0 bases from J; bases unmatched to any gene: 15. The chain's CDR3 is CASSQGGLAAQTSSYNEQFF. The CDR3 DNA is TGTGCCAGCAGCCAAGGAGGTCTAGCGGCACAAACGAGCTCCTACAATGAGCAGTTCTTC.

This clonotype was detected once. A much bigger clone sits one base away, suggesting this may be a read error. The V call is TRBV20-1, the J call TRBJ2-3; the D gene could be TRBD1 or TRBD2 (6 bases each). V dropped 3 bases and J dropped 10 bases, with 20 bases sitting between them. CDR1 and CDR2 (germline): DFQATT, SNEGSKA (reference sequence). This CDR3 spans 14 amino acids. This chain's CDR3 is CSASLAAEGGAQYF. For the CDR3, the DNA is TGCAGTGCTAGTCTCGCGGCAGAGGGGGGTGCGCAGTATTTT.

In its sample, this clonotype was seen many times. The chain links TRBV6-5 to TRBJ2-7; 9 nucleotides match TRBD2. There are 17 residues in the CDR3. Germline values: CDR1 MNHEY, CDR2 SVGAGI. V shed 0 bases, J shed 2 bases, and the junction held 8 bases outside the gene matches. The CDR3 is CASSYSNRLAGTYEQYV. In DNA form, the CDR3 reads TGTGCCAGCAGTTACTCGAACCGGCTAGCGGGGACCTACGAGCAGTACGTC.

Ten or more counts support this clonotype. The gene calls are TRBV18 and TRBJ2-5; the D gene could be TRBD1 or TRBD2 (5 bases each). Germline V gene lookup returns CDR1 KGHSH and CDR2 LQKENI. The CDR3 extends over 11 amino acids. V shed 10 bases and J shed 3 bases, with 9 bases lying between them. The DNA for the CDR3 is TGTGCCACCGGGGCGGAAGAGACCCAGTACTTC. Its translation is CATGAEETQYF.

This clonotype was counted many times. This CDR3 reads CASSLSMGIGYNSPLHF. CDR3 coding DNA: TGTGCCAGCAGTCTCTCAATGGGGATAGGATATAATTCACCCCTCCACTTT. The chain combines TRBV27 with TRBJ1-6; D unclear. There are 17 residues in the CDR3. Trimming removed 5 bases from V and 4 bases from J, with 18 bases in between. Germline V gene sequence: CDR1 MNHEY, CDR2 SMNVEV (reference sequence).

This clonotype was seen repeatedly, ten times or more. J is TRBJ1-1 and V is TRBV28; D might be TRBD1 (5 bases). The CDR3 is made up of 16 amino acids. Trimming took off 2 bases at V and 3 bases at J, with 16 bases between the two ends. Per the germline V gene, CDR1 is MDHEN and CDR2 is SYDVKM. The CDR3 DNA sequence: TGTGCCAGCAGTTTAGGGACCGTTGGGGCTCACACTGAAGCTTTCTTT. Translated: CASSLGTVGAHTEAFF.

Ten or more counts support this clonotype. The V gene is TRBV11-2, the J gene TRBJ2-2; D might be TRBD1 (6 bases). V dropped 5 bases and J dropped 7 bases, with 14 bases sitting between them. There are 14 residues in the CDR3. Germline V gene sequence: CDR1 SGHAT, CDR2 FQNNGV. The CDR3 loop reads CASSVTGMVGELFF. CDR3 nucleotides: TGTGCCAGCAGCGTTACAGGGATGGTCGGGGAGCTGTTTTTT. The full variable domain, in which reference TRBV11-2 and TRBJ2-2 provide the parts outside the CDR3, is EAGVAQSPRYKIIEKRQSVAFWCNPISGHATLYWYQQILGQGPKLLIQFQNNGVVDDSQLPKDRFSAERLKGVDSTLKIQPAKLEDSAVYLCASSVTGMVGELFFGEGSRLTVL.

This clonotype has a count of ten or more. The chain employs TRBV12-3 or TRBV12-4 and TRBJ2-3; 8 nucleotides align to TRBD2. This CDR3 has 15 residues. Trimming at V came to 8 bases and at J to 3 bases, leaving 10 bases not matched to a gene. The chain's CDR3 is CASSLELAGTDTQYF. CDR3 bases: TGTGCCAGCTCCCTGGAGTTAGCGGGAACAGATACGCAGTATTTT.

This clonotype was found a few times. The chain links TRBV5-1 to TRBJ2-7; D is possibly TRBD1 (5 bases). The V end was cut by 2 bases, the J end by 3 bases, with 12 bases between. The CDR3 contains 14 residues. Germline CDR1 SGHRS, CDR2 YFSETQ. CDR3 in DNA: TGCGCCAGCAGCTTAGACAGTGACAGCTACGAGCAGTACGTC. Translation: CASSLDSDSYEQYV.